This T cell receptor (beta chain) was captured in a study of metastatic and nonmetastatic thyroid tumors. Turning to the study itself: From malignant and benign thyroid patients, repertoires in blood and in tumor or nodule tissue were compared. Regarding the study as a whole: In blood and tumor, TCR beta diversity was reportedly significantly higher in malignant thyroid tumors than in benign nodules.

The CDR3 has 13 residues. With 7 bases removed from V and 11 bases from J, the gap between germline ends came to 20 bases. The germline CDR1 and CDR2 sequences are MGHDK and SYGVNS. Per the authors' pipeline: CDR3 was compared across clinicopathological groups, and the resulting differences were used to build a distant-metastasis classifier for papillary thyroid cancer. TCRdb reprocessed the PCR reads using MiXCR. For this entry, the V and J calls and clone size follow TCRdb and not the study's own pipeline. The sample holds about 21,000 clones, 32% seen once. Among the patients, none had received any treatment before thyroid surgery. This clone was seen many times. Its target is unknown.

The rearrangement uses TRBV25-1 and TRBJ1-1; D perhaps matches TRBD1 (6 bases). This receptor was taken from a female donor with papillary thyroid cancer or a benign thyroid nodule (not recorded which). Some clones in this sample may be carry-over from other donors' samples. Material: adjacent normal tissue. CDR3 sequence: CASTSGNRARAFF. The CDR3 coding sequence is TGTGCCAGCACTAGCGGAAACAGGGCCCGGGCTTTCTTT.